These 18 T cell receptor beta chains came from one sample sequenced in a study of control samples from healthy donors and cancer patients. Measured with immunoSEQ multiplex PCR; TCRdb has only the in-frame clones, and not every one. The data contain about 130,000 clones, around nine tenths of them seen just once; the ten biggest clones take up about 3.4%. The sequencing input was blood. The receptors shown here come from a man aged 45-65 years in good health.

The V call is TRBV5-6, the J call TRBJ2-7; the D gene could be TRBD1 or TRBD2 (5 bases each). Germline loops: CDR1 SGHDT, CDR2 YYEEEE. V was cut by 4 bases and J by 1 base, with 15 bases left in between. The CDR3 is made up of 15 amino acids. CDR3: CASSPTRGRSYEQYF. For the CDR3, the DNA is TGTGCCAGCAGCCCTACGAGGGGCCGGTCCTACGAGCAGTACTTC.

The chain links TRBV6-2 or TRBV6-3 to TRBJ2-3; 10 nucleotides match TRBD2. Germline V gene lookup returns CDR1 MNHEY and CDR2 SVGEGT. The CDR3 has 16 amino acids. V shed 5 bases, J shed 1 base, and the junction held 6 bases outside the gene matches. The DNA of the CDR3 is TGTGCCAGCAGTATAAAAAGCGGGGGGGGCACAGATACGCAGTATTTT. Residues: CASSIKSGGGTDTQYF.

The chain joins TRBV3-1 (or the pseudogene TRBV3-2) to TRBJ2-7; 9 bases match TRBD2. This CDR3 spans 18 amino acids. Trimming at V came to 0 bases and at J to 3 bases, leaving 12 bases not matched to a gene. CDR1 is LGHDT, CDR2 YNNKEL, per germline (reference sequence). The CDR3 here is CASSQDAAGGTFFYEQYF. Written as DNA, the CDR3 is TGTGCCAGCAGCCAAGATGCAGCGGGGGGCACCTTCTTCTACGAGCAGTACTTC.

The chain combines TRBV11-3 with TRBJ2-1, with D tentatively TRBD2 (5 bases). The length of the CDR3 is 17 residues. Trimming pared 6 bases from V and 4 bases from J, leaving 22 bases between. The germline CDR1 and CDR2 sequences are SGHNT and YENEEA. The CDR3 DNA is TGTGCCAGCAGATCACCTCGGGCTAGCCGATTTTACAATGAGCAGTTCTTC. Translating gives CASRSPRASRFYNEQFF.

The chain employs TRBV18 and TRBJ2-7; TRBD1 matches 8 bases. The CDR3 has 15 amino acids. J lost 4 bases, V lost 4 bases, and 9 bases had no gene match. Per the germline V gene, CDR1 is KGHSH and CDR2 is LQKENI. The CDR3 protein is CASSHTGQEMYEQYF. The CDR3 bases are TGTGCCAGCTCACACACGGGACAGGAGATGTACGAGCAGTACTTC.

DNA of the CDR3: TGTGCCATCAGTGAATCTGGTGGGGGGCACGAGCAGTACTTC. Translated, it gives CAISESGGGHEQYF. V and J are TRBV10-3 and TRBJ2-7, with D possibly being TRBD1 or TRBD2 (6 bases each). Germline V CDR1 and CDR2: ENHRY, SYGVKD. This CDR3 has 14 amino acids. Trimming took off 3 bases at V and 5 bases at J, with 14 bases between the two ends.

The chain combines TRBV12-3 or TRBV12-4 with TRBJ2-5; 8 bases are shared with TRBD1. CDR3 length: 13 amino acids. V trimming: 6 bases; J trimming: 7 bases; junction bases outside the gene matches: 7. CDR3 coding DNA: TGTGCCAGCAGCGCAGGGGGCGATGGGACCCAGTACTTC. This translates into CASSAGGDGTQYF.

The chain joins TRBV28 to TRBJ2-1; D is unclear. Germline values: CDR1 MDHEN, CDR2 SYDVKM. Trimming took 5 bases from V and 10 from J, leaving 12 bases between them. The CDR3 has 12 amino acids. CDR3 residues: CASSTADKEQFF. CDR3 bases: TGTGCCAGCAGTACCGCAGATAAGGAGCAGTTCTTC.

The chain links TRBV3-1 (or the pseudogene TRBV3-2) to TRBJ2-4; D not resolved. Looked up from germline, CDR1 is LGHDT and CDR2 is YNNKEL (reference sequence). CDR3 size: 16 residues. Trimming stripped 0 bases from V and 1 base from J, with 10 bases between. This CDR3 reads CASSQELIGAKNIQYF. In nucleotides, the CDR3 is TGTGCCAGCAGCCAAGAACTAATCGGGGCCAAAAACATTCAGTACTTC.

The chain joins TRBV28 to TRBJ1-2, with a tentative D call TRBD1 (6 bases). This CDR3 has 14 amino acids. Germline lookup yields CDR1 MDHEN and CDR2 SYDVKM. V was cut by 6 bases and J by 8 bases, with 19 bases left in between. The CDR3 DNA reads TGTGCCAGCAGAGAACATACAGGGAATTTAGGCTACACCTTC. It codes for CASREHTGNLGYTF.

The sample holds a few counts of this clone. The gene calls are TRBV3-1 (or the pseudogene TRBV3-2) and TRBJ1-2; 9 bases match TRBD1. This CDR3 has 15 amino acids. Germline CDR1 LGHDT, CDR2 YNNKEL (reference sequence). V was pared by 6 bases and J by 6 bases, with 11 bases of the junction left unmatched. Written as DNA, the CDR3 is TGTGCCAGCAGACCAGAAACAGGGGGCGGTGATGGCTACACCTTC. Translating it yields CASRPETGGGDGYTF.

V usage is TRBV6-5 and J usage is TRBJ1-2; D unclear. CDR1 and CDR2 from the germline V gene are MNHEY and SVGAGI. The V end lost 5 bases, the J end lost 0 bases, and 10 bases lay between the germline ends. This CDR3 region has 14 residues. The CDR3 loop reads CASSTLTANYGYTF. The CDR3 DNA reads TGTGCCAGCAGTACCCTGACGGCTAACTATGGCTACACCTTC.

This chain uses TRBV28 with TRBJ2-5; 10 nucleotides match TRBD1. V lost 6 bases, J lost 9 bases, and 10 bases stayed unmatched. From germline, CDR1 is MDHEN and CDR2 SYDVKM. The CDR3 loop spans 14 amino acids. CDR3 sequence: CASRGVWDRGSQYF. The CDR3 DNA sequence: TGTGCCAGCAGGGGGGTTTGGGACAGGGGATCCCAGTACTTC.

The chain carries TRBV7-2 and TRBJ2-3; D is undetermined. Trimming left V 1 base short and J 4 bases short, with 12 bases between. The CDR3 is 15 residues long. In germline, CDR1 is SGHTA, CDR2 FQGNSA. CDR3 sequence (DNA): TGTGCCAGCAGCTTAGAAGGGCAGAATGCAGATACGCAGTATTTT. Its translation is CASSLEGQNADTQYF.

V and J are TRBV19 and TRBJ2-7; D tentatively fits TRBD1 or TRBD2 (5 bases each). Trimming left V 3 bases short and J 5 bases short, with 14 bases between. Germline assignment: CDR1 LNHDA and CDR2 SQIVND (reference sequence). The CDR3 spans 14 residues. The CDR3 DNA is TGTGCCAGTAGTATTTGGGGGTCCGGGGACGAGCAGTACTTC. Protein sequence: CASSIWGSGDEQYF.

V usage is TRBV5-1 and J usage is TRBJ1-1, with a weak D call TRBD1 (5 bases). The CDR3 extends over 13 amino acids. V was cut by 5 bases and J by 3 bases, with 11 bases left in between. Germline assignment: CDR1 SGHRS and CDR2 YFSETQ. CDR3 in DNA: TGCGCCAGCAGTCTGACAGCCCACACTGAAGCTTTCTTT. This sequence encodes CASSLTAHTEAFF.

The chain has TRBV30 and TRBJ1-6; D not resolved. V was cut by 2 bases and J by 1 base, with 6 bases left in between. The CDR3 is 14 amino acids. The V gene's germline CDR1 is GTSNPN and CDR2 SVGIG (reference sequence). In nucleotides, the CDR3 is TGTGCCTGGAGTTTACAATCCTATAATTCACCCCTCCACTTT. Encoded protein: CAWSLQSYNSPLHF. The whole variable domain, filled in from reference TRBV30 and TRBJ1-6, reads SQTIHQWPATLVQPVGSPLSLECTVEGTSNPNLYWYRQAAGRGLQLLFYSVGIGQISSEVPQNLSASRPQDRQFILSSKKLLLSDSGFYLCAWSLQSYNSPLHFGNGTRLTVT.

This rearrangement joins TRBV27 to TRBJ1-1; 7 bases are shared with TRBD1. V was clipped by 6 bases and J by 4 bases; unmatched bases: 5. From germline, CDR1 is MNHEY and CDR2 SMNVEV (reference sequence). There are 13 residues in the CDR3. This CDR3 is CASRAGGLTEAFF. As DNA, the CDR3 is TGTGCCAGCAGGGCAGGGGGTCTCACTGAAGCTTTCTTT.